This paragraph reports one TCR beta chain. Its antigen is not identified. The sample originates from a study of beta chain features in type 1 diabetes. Study-level information: Sorted cells, 90 million to 120 million in number, were examined across all samples.

Losses at the gene ends were 7 bases for V and 8 bases for J; bases not matched to a gene: 4. CDR3 length equals 11 residues. The germline CDR1 and CDR2 sequences are SQVTM and ANQGSEA. All of the isolated RNA was reverse transcribed, so expressed TCRB transcripts were sequenced. The method was immunoSEQ multiplex PCR; TCRdb's version includes in-frame clones alone and lacks a portion of them. The repertoire includes hundreds of thousands of clones, around 15% of them detected once, and 0.035% to 0.045% sits in the top ten. Points from the study as a whole: TCRB CDR3s were moderately but significantly shorter in Type 1 diabetes patients in all four CD4+ subsets.

The rearrangement uses TRBV29-1 and TRBJ2-3, with 9 bases fitting TRBD2. Source material: naive CD4+ T cells from blood. The TCR sequence derives from a man aged 18-30 years with type 1 diabetes. CDR3 residues: CSGTSALTQYF. CDR3 nucleotides: TGCAGCGGGACTAGCGCACTTACGCAGTATTTT.